This record covers a single TCR beta chain. Its antigen is undetermined. Germline CDR1 is ENHRY and CDR2 is SYGVKD. CDR3 size: 14 residues. This entry is derived from a study of blood T cells in healthy people across ages. Whole-study results and caveats: More naive CD4+ cells and higher diversity were found in long-lived than in aged donors.

It was with a sample-barcoded 5' primer and a J-beta primer mix that a second PCR of roughly 7 to 12 cycles was run. Tags on each cDNA molecule came from a template-switch adaptor with 12 random nucleotides. TCRdb passed the 5' RACE reads through MiXCR, listing each CDR3 protein once. In the table there are about 900,000 distinct CDR3 sequences, roughly 48% of which are singletons. The chain has TRBV10-3 and TRBJ2-7; D is undetermined. Matching the DNA end better, TRBJ2-5 makes the J call doubtful. The specimen was blood. This clonotype was sampled from a man aged 25-40 years in good health. CDR3 amino acids: CAISESPRGETQYF. CDR3 DNA sequence: TGTGCCATCAGTGAGTCGCCTAGAGGCGAGACCCAGTACTTC.